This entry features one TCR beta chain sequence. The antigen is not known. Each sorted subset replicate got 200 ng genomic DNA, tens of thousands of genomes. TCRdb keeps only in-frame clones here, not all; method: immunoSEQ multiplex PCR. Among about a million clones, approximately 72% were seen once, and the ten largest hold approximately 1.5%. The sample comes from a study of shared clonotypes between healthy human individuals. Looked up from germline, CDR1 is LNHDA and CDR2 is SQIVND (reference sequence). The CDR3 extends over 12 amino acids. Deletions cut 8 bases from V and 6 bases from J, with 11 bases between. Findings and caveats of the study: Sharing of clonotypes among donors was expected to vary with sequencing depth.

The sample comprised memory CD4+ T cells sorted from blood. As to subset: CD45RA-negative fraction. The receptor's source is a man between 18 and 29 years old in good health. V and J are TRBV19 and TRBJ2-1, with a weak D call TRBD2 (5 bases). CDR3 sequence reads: CASGGYLNEQFF. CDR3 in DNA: TGTGCCAGTGGAGGCTACCTCAATGAGCAGTTCTTC.